This T cell receptor (beta chain) was captured in a study of T-cell reconstitution after alpha-beta-depleted transplantation in children. Broader study findings: As was reported, about two months after transplant, alpha-beta T cells came from several hundred expanded graft clones. Some patients showed high day-60 TCRbeta diversity, which derived from surviving recipient T cells and thymic progenitors.

A remark on this clonotype: Its antigen is not known.

Per the germline V gene, CDR1 is MRHNA and CDR2 is SNTAGT. With 4 bases removed from V and 3 bases from J, the gap between germline ends came to 9 bases. The CDR3 is made up of 14 amino acids. TCRbeta library construction was performed incorporating unique molecular identifiers. TCRdb re-analysed the PCR reads in MiXCR, keeping a single row per CDR3 protein. The table has about 190,000 distinct CDR3 sequences, roughly 11% seen once; the top ten hold approximately 13%. The TCR was taken from a boy between 2 and 10 years old with acute myeloid leukemia, due to receive a stem cell transplant. The material sequenced was PBMCs, taken before TCRalphabeta/CD19-depleted stem cell transplant. The chain uses TRBV6-4 and TRBJ2-2; D is unclear. The CDR3 nucleotides read TGTGCCAGCAGTGTGCGGCCCGACACCGGGGAGCTGTTTTTT. Translating gives CASSVRPDTGELFF.